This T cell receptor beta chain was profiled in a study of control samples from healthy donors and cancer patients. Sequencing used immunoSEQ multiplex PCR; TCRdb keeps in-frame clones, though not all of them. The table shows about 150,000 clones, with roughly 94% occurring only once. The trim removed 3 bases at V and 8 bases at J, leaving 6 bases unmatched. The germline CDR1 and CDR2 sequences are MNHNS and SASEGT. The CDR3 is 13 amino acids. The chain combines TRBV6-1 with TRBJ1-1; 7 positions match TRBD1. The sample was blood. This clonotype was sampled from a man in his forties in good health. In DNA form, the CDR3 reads TGTGCCAGCAGTGAGACGGGACAGCGGGAAGCTTTCTTT. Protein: CASSETGQREAFF.